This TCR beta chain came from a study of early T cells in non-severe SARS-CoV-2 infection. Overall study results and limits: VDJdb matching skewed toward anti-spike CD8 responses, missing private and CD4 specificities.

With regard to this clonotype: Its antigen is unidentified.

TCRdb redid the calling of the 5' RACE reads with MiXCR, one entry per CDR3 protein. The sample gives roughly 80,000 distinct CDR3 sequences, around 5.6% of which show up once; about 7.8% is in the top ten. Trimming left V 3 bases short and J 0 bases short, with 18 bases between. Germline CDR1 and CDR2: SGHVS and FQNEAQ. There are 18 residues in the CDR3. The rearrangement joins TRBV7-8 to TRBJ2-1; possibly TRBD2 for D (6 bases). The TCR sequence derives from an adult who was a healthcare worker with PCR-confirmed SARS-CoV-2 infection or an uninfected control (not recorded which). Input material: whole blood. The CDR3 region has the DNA TGTGCCAGCAGCTTCCCATCGGTAGGAGGGAACTCCTACAATGAGCAGTTCTTC. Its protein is CASSFPSVGGNSYNEQFF.